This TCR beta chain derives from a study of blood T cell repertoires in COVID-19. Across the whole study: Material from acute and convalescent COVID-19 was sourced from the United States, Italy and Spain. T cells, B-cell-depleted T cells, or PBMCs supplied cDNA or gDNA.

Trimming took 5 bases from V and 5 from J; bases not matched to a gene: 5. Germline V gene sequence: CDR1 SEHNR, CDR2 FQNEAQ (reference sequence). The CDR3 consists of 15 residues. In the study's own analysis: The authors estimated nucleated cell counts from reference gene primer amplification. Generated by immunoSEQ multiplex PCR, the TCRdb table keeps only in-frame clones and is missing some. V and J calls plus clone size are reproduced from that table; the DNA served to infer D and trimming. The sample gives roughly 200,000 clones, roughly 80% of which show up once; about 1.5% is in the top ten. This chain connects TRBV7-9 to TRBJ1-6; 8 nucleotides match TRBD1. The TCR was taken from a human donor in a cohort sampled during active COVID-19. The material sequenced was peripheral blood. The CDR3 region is CASSQRDRNNSPLHF. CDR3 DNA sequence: TGTGCCAGCAGCCAAAGGGACAGGAATAATTCACCCCTCCACTTT. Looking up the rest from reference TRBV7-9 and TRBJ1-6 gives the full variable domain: DTGVSQNPRHKITKRGQNVTFRCDPISEHNRLYWYRQTLGQGPEFLTYFQNEAQLEKSRLLSDRFSAERPKGSFSTLEIQRTEQGDSAMYLCASSQRDRNNSPLHFGNGTRLTVT.